This TCR beta chain was observed in a study of cytomegalovirus exposure and HLA in healthy donors. Study-level information: Among the roughly 400 genotyped donors, 70% to 85% were placed in the Caucasian-associated ancestry cluster.

This clone was picked up one time. Its antigen is not known. General observations from the study: Solely CMV serostatus was available to characterize immune exposure. A link between a missense DCLRE1C variant and TCR beta V- and J-gene trimming emerged from a later analysis. Most of the CMV-associated TCR beta chains (in a later analysis) appeared to be HLA-restricted.

Primers: 60 Vbeta forward and 13 Jbeta reverse. Generated by immunoSEQ multiplex PCR, the TCRdb table keeps only in-frame clones and is missing some. The sample has 100,000 to 150,000 clones, approximately 78% seen once. The junction had 3 bases not matched to a gene; V was cut back by 1 base and J by 2 bases. Germline V lookup: CDR1 SEHNR, CDR2 FQNEAQ (reference sequence). CDR3 size: 15 residues. This chain joins TRBV7-9 and TRBJ2-5; TRBD1 matches at 8 bases. Sequenced: PBMCs. The receptor's source is a human donor in good health. CDR3 in amino acids: CASSLGDRYQETQYF. CDR3 nucleotides: TGTGCCAGCAGCTTAGGGGACAGGTATCAAGAGACCCAGTACTTC.